Below are 8 T cell receptor beta chains sequenced from a single sample in a study of radiation and T cells in renal cell carcinoma. Time point meaning: blood 4 weeks post-SBRT, at nephrectomy. Treatment defined: 15 Gy SBRT to primary tumor, nephrectomy 4 weeks later. This table comes from immunoSEQ multiplex PCR, and its TCRdb copy is limited to in-frame clones, with some not included. The table includes some 100,000 clones, approximately 80% detected once. The specimen was blood, collected from a patient whose treatment included radiotherapy and nephrectomy. The receptors were gathered from a man in his sixties with renal cell carcinoma.

About this clone: At one end, the junction sequence differs from germline, possibly due to a read error. The chain uses TRBV23-1 and TRBJ2-7; a possible D gene is TRBD2 (5 bases). TRBV23-1 is given ORF status, its function remaining uncertain. The CDR3 totals 10 residues. In DNA form, the CDR3 reads TGCGCCAGCAGTACCCCCGAGGGAGACTTC. It yields the protein CASSTPEGDF.

V is TRBV7-7 and J is TRBJ2-2; 8 positions agree with TRBD2. CDR1 and CDR2 from the germline V gene are SSHAT and FNYEAQ (reference sequence). V gave up 3 bases and J gave up 6 bases; unmatched junction bases: 9. The CDR3 loop spans 16 amino acids. The DNA of the CDR3 is TGTGCCAGCAGCTTGCCGGGCAGCGGGAGTTCCGGGGAGCTGTTTTTT. Translated: CASSLPGSGSSGELFF.

The CDR3: CATSSRLESGANVLTF. DNA for the CDR3: TGTGCCACCAGCAGCAGATTAGAGTCTGGGGCCAACGTCCTGACTTTC. The chain joins TRBV15 to TRBJ2-6; D gene uncertain. Trimming removed 3 bases from V and 1 base from J, with 10 bases in between. The CDR3 runs 16 residues. The germline V gene encodes CDR1 LNHNV and CDR2 YYDKDF (reference sequence).

Comments on this clone: The junction differs from germline at one of its ends, possibly a read error. The chain combines TRBV18 with TRBJ2-7, with no clear D. This CDR3 has 12 residues. The germline V gene encodes CDR1 KGHSH and CDR2 LQKENI. CDR3 in amino acids: CASSPSSHEQYF. In DNA form, the CDR3 reads TGTGCCAGCTCACCCTCCTCCCACGAGCAGTACTTC.

The chain has TRBV10-3 and TRBJ2-7, with 13 bases matching TRBD2. V shed 8 bases and J 3 bases; nucleotides not matched to a gene: 1. The germline CDR1 and CDR2 sequences are ENHRY and SYGVKD. The CDR3 totals 13 residues. CDR3 nucleotide sequence: TGTGCCATCGGACTAGCGGGAGTCTACGAGCAGTACTTC. This translates into CAIGLAGVYEQYF.

This clone was counted once. The chain combines TRBV10-3 with TRBJ2-5; maybe TRBD1 (6 bases). The CDR3 is 12 amino acids. The V gene lost 0 bases and the J gene lost 10 bases, with 9 bases spanning the gap. CDR1 and CDR2 (germline): ENHRY, SYGVKD. CDR3 in DNA: TGTGCCATCAGTGAGTCGGGGGCAGGCCAGTACTTC. It translates to CAISESGAGQYF.

The gene calls are TRBV28 and TRBJ1-3; tentatively, D is TRBD1 (5 bases). This CDR3 contains 17 residues. CDR1 and CDR2 (germline): MDHEN, SYDVKM. Trimming stripped 7 bases from V and 0 bases from J, with 19 bases between. The CDR3 loop is CASKPPRDWSSGNTIYF. DNA of the CDR3: TGTGCCAGCAAACCCCCCCGGGACTGGAGCTCTGGAAACACCATATATTTT.

The chain combines TRBV29-1 with TRBJ2-7; 7 positions agree with TRBD1. With 7 bases clipped from V and 0 bases from J, the junction kept 3 bases outside the gene matches. From germline, CDR1 is SQVTM and CDR2 ANQGSEA. CDR3 length equals 12 residues. As DNA, the CDR3 is TGCAGCGCAACAGGGGACTCCTACGAGCAGTACTTC. Protein product: CSATGDSYEQYF.